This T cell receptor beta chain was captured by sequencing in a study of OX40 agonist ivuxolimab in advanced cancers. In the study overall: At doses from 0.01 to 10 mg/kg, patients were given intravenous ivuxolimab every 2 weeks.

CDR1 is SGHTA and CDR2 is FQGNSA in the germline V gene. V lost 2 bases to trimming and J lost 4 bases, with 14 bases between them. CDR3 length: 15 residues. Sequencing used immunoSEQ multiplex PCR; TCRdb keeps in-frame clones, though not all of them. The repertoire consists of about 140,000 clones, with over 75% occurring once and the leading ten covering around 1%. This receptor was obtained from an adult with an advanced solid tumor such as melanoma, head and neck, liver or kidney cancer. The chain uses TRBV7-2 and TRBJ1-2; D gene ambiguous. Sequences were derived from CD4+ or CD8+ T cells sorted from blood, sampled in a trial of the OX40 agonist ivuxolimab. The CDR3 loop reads CASSLLLGGFYGYTF. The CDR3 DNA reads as TGTGCCAGCAGCTTACTCTTGGGAGGATTCTATGGCTACACCTTC.